The present entry profiles one T cell receptor (beta chain) with its context. Deletions cut 5 bases from V and 0 bases from J, with 16 bases between. Looked up from germline, CDR1 is MGHDK and CDR2 is SYGVNS. This CDR3 has 16 residues. This sample is drawn from a study of CD8+ T cells in alopecia areata. Investigators isolated RNA and reverse transcribed it into cDNA to act as the sequencing template. TCRdb's table, derived via immunoSEQ multiplex PCR, lists solely in-frame clones and lacks some. The sample shows roughly 170,000 clones, 50% to 60% of them seen only once. Specimen: CD4+ T cells sorted from blood, collected at week 0. The TCR was taken from a human donor with alopecia areata. The chain is built from TRBV25-1 and TRBJ1-2; D gene uncertain. The CDR3 region is CASSTTEGKANYGYTF. In nucleotides, the CDR3 is TGTGCCAGCAGTACTACAGAGGGAAAAGCTAACTATGGCTACACCTTC.